This T cell receptor (beta chain) originates from a study of cytomegalovirus exposure and HLA in healthy donors. The primer mix had 60 Vbeta and 13 Jbeta primers. Data came from immunoSEQ multiplex PCR; TCRdb stores just in-frame clones and leaves some out. Among a few hundred thousand clones listed, 92% were seen once. Germline CDR1 and CDR2: MNHEY and SMNVEV (reference sequence). Trimming took off 6 bases at V and 8 bases at J, with 13 bases between the two ends. This CDR3 is built from 12 residues. The source of this sequence is a girl aged 2-15 years in good health and CMV-seronegative. The specimen was PBMCs. The V call is TRBV27, the J call TRBJ1-2, with D maybe TRBD1 (5 bases). CDR3 in amino acids: CASSLGGIGYTF. The DNA for the CDR3 is TGTGCCAGCAGCCTGGGGGGGATAGGCTACACCTTC.